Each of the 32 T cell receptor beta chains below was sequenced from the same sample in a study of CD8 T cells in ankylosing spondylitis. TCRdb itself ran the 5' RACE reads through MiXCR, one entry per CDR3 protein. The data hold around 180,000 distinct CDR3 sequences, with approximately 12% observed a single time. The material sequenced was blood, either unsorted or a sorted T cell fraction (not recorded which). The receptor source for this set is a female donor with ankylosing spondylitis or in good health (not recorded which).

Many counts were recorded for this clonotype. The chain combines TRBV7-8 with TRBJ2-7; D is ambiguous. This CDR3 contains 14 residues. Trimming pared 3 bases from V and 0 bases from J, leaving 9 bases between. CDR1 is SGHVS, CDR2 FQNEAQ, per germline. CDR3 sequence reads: CASSFNRYSYEQYF. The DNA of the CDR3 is TGTGCCAGCAGCTTTAACCGATACTCCTACGAGCAGTACTTC.

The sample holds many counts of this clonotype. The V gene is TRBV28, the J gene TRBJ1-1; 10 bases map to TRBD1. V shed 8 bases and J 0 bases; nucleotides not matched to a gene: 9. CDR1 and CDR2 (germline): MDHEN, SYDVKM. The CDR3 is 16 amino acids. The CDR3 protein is CASGGQGLTMNTEAFF. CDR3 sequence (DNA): TGTGCCAGCGGGGGACAGGGGTTGACCATGAACACTGAAGCTTTCTTT. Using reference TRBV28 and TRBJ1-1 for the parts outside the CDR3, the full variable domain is DVKVTQSSRYLVKRTGEKVFLECVQDMDHENMFWYRQDPGLGLRLIYFSYDVKMKEKGDIPEGYSVSREKKERFSLILESASTNQTSMYLCASGGQGLTMNTEAFFGQGTRLTVV.

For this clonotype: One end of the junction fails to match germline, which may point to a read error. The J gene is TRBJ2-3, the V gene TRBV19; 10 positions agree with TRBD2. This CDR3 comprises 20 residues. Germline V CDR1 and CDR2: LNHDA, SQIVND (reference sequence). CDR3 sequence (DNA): TGTACCAGTAGTAAGGTTCGAGAAGGCTCCCTAGCGGGAGTTGTTGATACGCAGTATTTT. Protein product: CTSSKVREGSLAGVVDTQYF.

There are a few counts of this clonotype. The DNA of the CDR3 is TGTGCCAGCAGCTTGGAAAGGAGCTCCTACGAGCAGTACTTC. Translated, it gives CASSLERSSYEQYF. The chain uses TRBV5-6 and TRBJ2-7; D is uncertain. From germline, CDR1 is SGHDT and CDR2 YYEEEE. The V end lost 0 bases, the J end lost 0 bases, and 7 bases lay between the germline ends. The CDR3 runs 14 residues.

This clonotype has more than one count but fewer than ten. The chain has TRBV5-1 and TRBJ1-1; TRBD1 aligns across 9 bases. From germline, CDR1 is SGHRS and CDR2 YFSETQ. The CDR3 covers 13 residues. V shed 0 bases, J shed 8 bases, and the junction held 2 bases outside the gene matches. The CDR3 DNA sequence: TGCGCCAGCAGCTTGGGGGACAGGGTGGAAGCTTTCTTT. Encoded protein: CASSLGDRVEAFF.

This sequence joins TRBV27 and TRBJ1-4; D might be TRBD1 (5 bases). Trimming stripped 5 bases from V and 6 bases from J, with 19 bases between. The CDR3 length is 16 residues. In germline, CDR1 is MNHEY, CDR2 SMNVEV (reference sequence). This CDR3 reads CASSLRPDGADEKLFF. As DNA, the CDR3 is TGTGCCAGCAGTCTCAGACCGGACGGGGCGGATGAAAAACTGTTTTTT. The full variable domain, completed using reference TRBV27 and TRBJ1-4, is EAQVTQNPRYLITVTGKKLTVTCSQNMNHEYMSWYRQDPGLGLRQIYYSMNVEVTDKGDVPEGYKVSRKEKRNFPLILESPSPNQTSLYFCASSLRPDGADEKLFFGSGTQLSVL.

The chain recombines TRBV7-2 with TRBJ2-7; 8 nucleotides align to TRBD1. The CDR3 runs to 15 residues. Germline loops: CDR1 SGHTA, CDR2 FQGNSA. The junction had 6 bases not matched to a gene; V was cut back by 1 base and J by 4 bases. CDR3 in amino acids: CASSLEGRGLYEQYF. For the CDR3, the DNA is TGTGCCAGCAGCTTAGAGGGCAGGGGGCTTTACGAGCAGTACTTC.

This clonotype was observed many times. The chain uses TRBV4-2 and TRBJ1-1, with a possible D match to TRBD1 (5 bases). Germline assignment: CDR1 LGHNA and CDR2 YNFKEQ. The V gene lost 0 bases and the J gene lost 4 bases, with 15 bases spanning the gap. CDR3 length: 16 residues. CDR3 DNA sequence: TGTGCCAGCAGCCAAGATCGCGGGGCAGCGAGCACTGAAGCTTTCTTT. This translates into CASSQDRGAASTEAFF.

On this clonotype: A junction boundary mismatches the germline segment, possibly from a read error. CDR3 sequence: CAGSSSGQGAYNEQFF. The CDR3 DNA reads TGTGCCGGCAGCTCAAGTGGACAGGGGGCGTACAATGAGCAGTTCTTC. V gene TRBV7-2 combines with J gene TRBJ2-1; 11 nucleotides agree with TRBD1. CDR3 length equals 16 residues. Germline loops: CDR1 SGHTA, CDR2 FQGNSA.

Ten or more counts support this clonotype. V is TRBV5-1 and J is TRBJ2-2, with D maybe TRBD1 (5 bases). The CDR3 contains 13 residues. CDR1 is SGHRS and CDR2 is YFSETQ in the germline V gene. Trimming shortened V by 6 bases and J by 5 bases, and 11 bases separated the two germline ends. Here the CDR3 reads CASTRAGTGELFF. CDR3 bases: TGCGCCAGCACCAGGGCTGGAACCGGGGAGCTGTTTTTT.

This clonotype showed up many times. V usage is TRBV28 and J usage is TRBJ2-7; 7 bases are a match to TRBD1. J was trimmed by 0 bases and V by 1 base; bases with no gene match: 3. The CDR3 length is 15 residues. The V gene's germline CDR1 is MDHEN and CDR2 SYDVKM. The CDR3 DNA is TGTGCCAGCAGTTTATCGGGACAGCGCTCCTACGAGCAGTACTTC. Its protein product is CASSLSGQRSYEQYF.

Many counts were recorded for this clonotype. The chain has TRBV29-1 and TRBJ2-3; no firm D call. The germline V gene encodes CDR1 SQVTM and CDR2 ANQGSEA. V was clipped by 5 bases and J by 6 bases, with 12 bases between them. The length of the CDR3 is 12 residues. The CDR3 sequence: CSVSSPGDTQYF. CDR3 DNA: TGCAGCGTTTCGAGCCCCGGCGATACGCAGTATTTT.

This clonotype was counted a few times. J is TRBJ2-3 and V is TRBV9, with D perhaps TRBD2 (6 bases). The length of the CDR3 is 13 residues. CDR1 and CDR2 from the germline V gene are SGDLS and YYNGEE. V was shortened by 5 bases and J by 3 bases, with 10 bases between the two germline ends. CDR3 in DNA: TGTGCCAGCAGACGGGAGTCTACAGATACGCAGTATTTT. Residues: CASRRESTDTQYF.

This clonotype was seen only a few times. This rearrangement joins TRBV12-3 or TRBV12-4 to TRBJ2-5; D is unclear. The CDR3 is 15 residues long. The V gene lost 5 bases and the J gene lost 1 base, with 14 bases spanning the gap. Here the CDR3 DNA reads TGTGCCAGCAGTAGGGTCATAGCCTTCCAAGAGACCCAGTACTTC. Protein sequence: CASSRVIAFQETQYF.

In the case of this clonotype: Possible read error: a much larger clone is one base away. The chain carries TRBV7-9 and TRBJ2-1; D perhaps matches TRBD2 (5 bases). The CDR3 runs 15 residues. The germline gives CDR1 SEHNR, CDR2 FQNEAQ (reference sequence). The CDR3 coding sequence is TGTGCCAGCAGCTTGAGGGTAGGTTTTGTGAATGAGCAGATCTTC. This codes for CASSLRVGFVNEQIF.

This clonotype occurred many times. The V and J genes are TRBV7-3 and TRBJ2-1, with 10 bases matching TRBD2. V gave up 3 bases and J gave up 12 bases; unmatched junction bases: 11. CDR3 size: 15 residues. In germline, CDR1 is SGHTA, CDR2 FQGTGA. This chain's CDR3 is CASSLTASGRSLQFF. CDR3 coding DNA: TGTGCCAGCAGCTTGACGGCTAGCGGGAGAAGCCTGCAGTTCTTC.

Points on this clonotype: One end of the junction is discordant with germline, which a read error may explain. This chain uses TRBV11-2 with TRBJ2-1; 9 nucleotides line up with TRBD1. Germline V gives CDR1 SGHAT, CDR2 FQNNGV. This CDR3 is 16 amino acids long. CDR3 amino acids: CASSGRTGEGGNAQFF. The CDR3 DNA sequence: TGTGCCAGCAGCGGCAGGACAGGGGAGGGAGGCAATGCGCAGTTCTTC.

In nucleotides, the CDR3 is TGTGCCAGCAGTACATGGGAAAAACTGTTTTTT. Encoded protein: CASSTWEKLFF. The V gene is TRBV6-4, the J gene TRBJ1-4; no clear D gene. The CDR3 is made up of 11 amino acids. V lost 5 bases and J 8 bases, leaving 6 bases between the germline ends. Germline assignment: CDR1 MRHNA and CDR2 SNTAGT.

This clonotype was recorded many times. CDR3 sequence reads: CASSPVWDYGYTF. In DNA, the CDR3 is TGTGCCAGCAGTCCCGTTTGGGACTATGGCTACACCTTC. The chain carries TRBV6-1 and TRBJ1-2; D remains ambiguous. Trimming stripped 5 bases from V and 3 bases from J, with 10 bases between. The CDR3 extends over 13 amino acids. Germline CDR1 is MNHNS and CDR2 is SASEGT.

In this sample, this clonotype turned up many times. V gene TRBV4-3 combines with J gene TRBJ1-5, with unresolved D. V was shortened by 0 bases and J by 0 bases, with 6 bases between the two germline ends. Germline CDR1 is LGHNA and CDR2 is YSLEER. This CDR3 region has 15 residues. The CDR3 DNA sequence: TGCGCCAGCAGCCAAGATGCAAGTAGCAATCAGCCCCAGCATTTT. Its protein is CASSQDASSNQPQHF.

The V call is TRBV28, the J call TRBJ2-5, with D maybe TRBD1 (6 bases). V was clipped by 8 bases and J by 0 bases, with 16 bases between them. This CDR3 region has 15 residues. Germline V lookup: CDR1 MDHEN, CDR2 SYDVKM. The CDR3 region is CASSQGIRYQETQYF. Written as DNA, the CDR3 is TGTGCCAGCTCGCAGGGGATTAGGTACCAAGAGACCCAGTACTTC.

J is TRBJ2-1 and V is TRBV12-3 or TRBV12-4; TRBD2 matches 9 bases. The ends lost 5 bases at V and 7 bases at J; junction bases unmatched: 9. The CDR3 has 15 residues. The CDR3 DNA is TGTGCCAGCAGTGGGGTAGCGGGAGCGGGGAATGAGCAGTTCTTC. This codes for CASSGVAGAGNEQFF.

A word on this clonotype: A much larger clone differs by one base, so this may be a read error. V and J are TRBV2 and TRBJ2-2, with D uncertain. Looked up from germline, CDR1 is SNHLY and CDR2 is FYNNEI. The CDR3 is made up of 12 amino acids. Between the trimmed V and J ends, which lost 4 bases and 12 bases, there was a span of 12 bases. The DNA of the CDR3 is TGTGCCAGCAGTGGGTCGGGTGGGAAGCTGTTTTTT. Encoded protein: CASSGSGGKLFF.

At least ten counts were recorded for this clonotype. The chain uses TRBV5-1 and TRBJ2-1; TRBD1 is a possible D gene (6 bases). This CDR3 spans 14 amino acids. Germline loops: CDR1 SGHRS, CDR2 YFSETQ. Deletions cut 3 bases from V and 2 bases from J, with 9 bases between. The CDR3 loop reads CASSSPGAYNEQFF. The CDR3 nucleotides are TGCGCCAGCAGCTCGCCAGGGGCCTACAATGAGCAGTTCTTC.

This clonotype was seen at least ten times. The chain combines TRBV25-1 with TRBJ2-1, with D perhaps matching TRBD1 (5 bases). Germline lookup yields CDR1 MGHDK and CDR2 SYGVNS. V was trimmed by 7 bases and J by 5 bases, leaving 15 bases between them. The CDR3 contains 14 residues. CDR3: CASTIAQGDNEQFF. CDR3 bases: TGTGCCAGCACCATCGCGCAAGGGGACAATGAGCAGTTCTTC.

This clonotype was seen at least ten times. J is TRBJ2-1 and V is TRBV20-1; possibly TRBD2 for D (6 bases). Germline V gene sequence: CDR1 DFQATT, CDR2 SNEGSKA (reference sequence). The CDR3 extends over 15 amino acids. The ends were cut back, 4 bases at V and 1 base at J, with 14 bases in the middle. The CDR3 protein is CSANPLAGSYNEQFF. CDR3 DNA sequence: TGCAGTGCTAACCCCCTCGCGGGGTCCTACAATGAGCAGTTCTTC.

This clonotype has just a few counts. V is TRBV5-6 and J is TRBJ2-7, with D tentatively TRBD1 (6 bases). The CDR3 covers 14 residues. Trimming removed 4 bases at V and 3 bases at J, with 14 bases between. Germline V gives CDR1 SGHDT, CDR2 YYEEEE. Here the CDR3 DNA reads TGTGCCAGCAGCCCCTGGGGGCGCAGCTACGAGCAGTACTTC. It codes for CASSPWGRSYEQYF.

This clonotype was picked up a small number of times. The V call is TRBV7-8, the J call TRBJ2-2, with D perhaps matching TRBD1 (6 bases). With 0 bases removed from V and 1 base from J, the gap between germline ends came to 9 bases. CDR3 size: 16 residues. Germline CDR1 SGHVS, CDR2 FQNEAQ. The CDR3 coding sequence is TGTGCCAGCAGCTTAGCTCCGGGACAGAACACCGGGGAGCTGTTTTTT. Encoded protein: CASSLAPGQNTGELFF.

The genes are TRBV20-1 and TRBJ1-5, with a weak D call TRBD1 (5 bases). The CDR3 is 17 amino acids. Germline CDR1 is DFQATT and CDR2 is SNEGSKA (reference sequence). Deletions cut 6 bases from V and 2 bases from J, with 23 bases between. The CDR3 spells CSAPDRDSKSGNQPQHF. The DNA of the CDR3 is TGCAGTGCGCCAGACCGGGACTCAAAAAGTGGCAATCAGCCCCAGCATTTT.

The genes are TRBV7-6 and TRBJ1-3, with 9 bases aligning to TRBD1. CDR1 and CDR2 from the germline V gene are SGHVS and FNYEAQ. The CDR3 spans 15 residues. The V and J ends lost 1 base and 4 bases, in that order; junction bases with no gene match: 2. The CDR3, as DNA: TGTGCCAGCAGCTTAGGACAGGGGGGCGGAAACACCATATATTTT. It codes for CASSLGQGGGNTIYF. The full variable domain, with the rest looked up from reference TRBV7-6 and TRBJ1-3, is GAGVSQSPRYKVTKRGQDVALRCDPISGHVSLYWYRQALGQGPEFLTYFNYEAQQDKSGLPNDRFSAERPEGSISTLTIQRTEQRDSAMYRCASSLGQGGGNTIYFGEGSWLTVV.

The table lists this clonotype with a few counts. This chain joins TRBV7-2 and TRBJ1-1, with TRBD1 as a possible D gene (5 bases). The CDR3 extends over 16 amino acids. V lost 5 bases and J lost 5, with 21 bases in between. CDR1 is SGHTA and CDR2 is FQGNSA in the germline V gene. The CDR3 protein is CASSPAVTPGGTEAFF. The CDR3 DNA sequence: TGTGCCAGCAGCCCAGCGGTCACCCCGGGGGGTACTGAAGCTTTCTTT.

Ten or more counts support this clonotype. CDR3 coding DNA: TGCGCCAGCAGCTTGGGACAGGGGGGGATTTACGAGCAGTACTTC. It encodes CASSLGQGGIYEQYF. V gene TRBV5-1 combines with J gene TRBJ2-7, with 9 bases lining up with TRBD1. The CDR3 extends over 15 amino acids. The V gene end was trimmed by 0 bases and the J gene end by 4 bases; junction bases not matched to a gene: 5. Germline V gives CDR1 SGHRS, CDR2 YFSETQ.